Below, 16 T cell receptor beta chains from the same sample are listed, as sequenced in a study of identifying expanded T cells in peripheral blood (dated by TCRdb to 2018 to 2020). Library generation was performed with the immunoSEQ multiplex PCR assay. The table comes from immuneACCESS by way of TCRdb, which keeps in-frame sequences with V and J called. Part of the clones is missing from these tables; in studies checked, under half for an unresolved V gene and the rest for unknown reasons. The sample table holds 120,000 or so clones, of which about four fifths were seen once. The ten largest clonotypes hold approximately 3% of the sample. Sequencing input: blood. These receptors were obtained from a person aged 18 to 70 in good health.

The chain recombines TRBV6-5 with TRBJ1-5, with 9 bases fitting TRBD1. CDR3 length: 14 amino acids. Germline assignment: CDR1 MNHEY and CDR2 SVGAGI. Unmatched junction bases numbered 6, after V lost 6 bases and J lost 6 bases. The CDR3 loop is CASRLTGGGQPQHF. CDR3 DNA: TGTGCCAGCAGATTGACAGGGGGAGGTCAGCCCCAGCATTTT.

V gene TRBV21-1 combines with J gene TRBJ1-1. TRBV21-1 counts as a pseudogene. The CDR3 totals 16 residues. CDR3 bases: TGTGCCAGCAGCAAAGAGGGCGAAGGGATGAACACTGAAGCTTTCTTT. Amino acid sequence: CASSKEGEGMNTEAFF.

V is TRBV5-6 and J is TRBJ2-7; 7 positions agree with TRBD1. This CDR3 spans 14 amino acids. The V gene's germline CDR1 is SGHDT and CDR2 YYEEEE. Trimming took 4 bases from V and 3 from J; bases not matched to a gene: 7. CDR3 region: CASSPSRGNYEQYF. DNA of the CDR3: TGTGCCAGCAGCCCGAGCAGGGGGAACTACGAGCAGTACTTC.

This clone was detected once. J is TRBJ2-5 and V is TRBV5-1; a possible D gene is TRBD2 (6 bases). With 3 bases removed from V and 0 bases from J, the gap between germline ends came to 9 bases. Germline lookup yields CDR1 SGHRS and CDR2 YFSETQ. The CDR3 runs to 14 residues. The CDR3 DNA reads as TGCGCCAGCAGCTCGGGAGAAAACCAAGAGACCCAGTACTTC. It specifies CASSSGENQETQYF.

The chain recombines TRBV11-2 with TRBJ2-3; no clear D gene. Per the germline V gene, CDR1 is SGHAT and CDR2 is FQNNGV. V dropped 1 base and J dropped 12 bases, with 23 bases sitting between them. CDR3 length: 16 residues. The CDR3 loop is CASSLGLGRSQALQYF. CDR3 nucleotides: TGTGCCAGCAGCTTAGGGCTGGGCCGAAGCCAAGCTTTACAGTATTTT. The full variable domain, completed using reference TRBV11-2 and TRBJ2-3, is EAGVAQSPRYKIIEKRQSVAFWCNPISGHATLYWYQQILGQGPKLLIQFQNNGVVDDSQLPKDRFSAERLKGVDSTLKIQPAKLEDSAVYLCASSLGLGRSQALQYFGPGTRLTVL.

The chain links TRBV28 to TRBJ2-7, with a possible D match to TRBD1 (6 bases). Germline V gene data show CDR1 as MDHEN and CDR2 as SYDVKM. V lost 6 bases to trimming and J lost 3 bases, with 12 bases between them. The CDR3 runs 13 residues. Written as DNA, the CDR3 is TGTGCCAGCAGACTTAGGACAGTCTACGAGCAGTACTTC. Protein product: CASRLRTVYEQYF.

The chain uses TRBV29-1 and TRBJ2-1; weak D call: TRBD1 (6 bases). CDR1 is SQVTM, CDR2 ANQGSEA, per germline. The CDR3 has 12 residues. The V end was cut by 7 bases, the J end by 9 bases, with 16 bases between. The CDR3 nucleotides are TGCAGCGCCGCGCAACAGGGAGTTGAGCAGTTCTTC. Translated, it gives CSAAQQGVEQFF.

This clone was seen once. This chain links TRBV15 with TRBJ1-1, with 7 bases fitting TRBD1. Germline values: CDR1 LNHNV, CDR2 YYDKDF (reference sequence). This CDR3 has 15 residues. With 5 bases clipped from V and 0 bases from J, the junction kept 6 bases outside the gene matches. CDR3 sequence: CATSLGGRVNTEAFF. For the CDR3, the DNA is TGTGCCACCAGCTTAGGGGGCAGGGTGAACACTGAAGCTTTCTTT.

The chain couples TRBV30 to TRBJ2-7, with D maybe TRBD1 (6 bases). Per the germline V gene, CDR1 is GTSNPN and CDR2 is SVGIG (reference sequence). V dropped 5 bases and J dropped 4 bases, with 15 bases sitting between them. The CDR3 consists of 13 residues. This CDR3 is CAWADGGQYEQYF. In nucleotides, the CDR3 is TGTGCCTGGGCAGATGGGGGACAATACGAGCAGTACTTC.

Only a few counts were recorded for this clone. CDR3 DNA: TGTGCCAGCAGCCCAACGGGGCACACCTACGAGCAGTACTTC. As protein: CASSPTGHTYEQYF. The rearrangement joins TRBV9 to TRBJ2-7; D is tentatively TRBD1 or TRBD2 (5 bases each). The CDR3 length is 14 residues. The V gene lost 4 bases and the J gene lost 2 bases, with 13 bases spanning the gap. Germline CDR1 is SGDLS and CDR2 is YYNGEE.

The CDR3 DNA follows: TGTGCCAGCAAAGGAGGGGGCGGTCAGCCCCAGCATTTT. Protein product: CASKGGGGQPQHF. The chain uses TRBV6-5 and TRBJ1-5; TRBD1 aligns across 7 bases. The ends lost 7 bases at V and 6 bases at J; junction bases unmatched: 6. Germline V gives CDR1 MNHEY, CDR2 SVGAGI. This CDR3 is built from 13 residues.

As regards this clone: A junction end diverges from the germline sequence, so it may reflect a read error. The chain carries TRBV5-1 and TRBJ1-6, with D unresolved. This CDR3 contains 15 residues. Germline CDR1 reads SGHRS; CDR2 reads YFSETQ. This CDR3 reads CASSPGLSFNSPLHF. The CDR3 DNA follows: TGCGCCAGCAGCCCTGGGCTGTCCTTTAATTCACCCCTCCACTTT.

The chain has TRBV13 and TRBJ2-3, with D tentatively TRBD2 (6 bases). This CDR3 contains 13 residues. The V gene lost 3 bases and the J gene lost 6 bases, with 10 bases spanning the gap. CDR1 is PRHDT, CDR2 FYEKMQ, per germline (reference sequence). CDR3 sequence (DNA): TGTGCCAGCAGCTTGAGGACTACCGATACGCAGTATTTT. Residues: CASSLRTTDTQYF. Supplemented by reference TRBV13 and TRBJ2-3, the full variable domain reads AAGVIQSPRHLIKEKRETATLKCYPIPRHDTVYWYQQGPGQDPQFLISFYEKMQSDKGSIPDRFSAQQFSDYHSELNMSSLELGDSALYFCASSLRTTDTQYFGPGTRLTVL.

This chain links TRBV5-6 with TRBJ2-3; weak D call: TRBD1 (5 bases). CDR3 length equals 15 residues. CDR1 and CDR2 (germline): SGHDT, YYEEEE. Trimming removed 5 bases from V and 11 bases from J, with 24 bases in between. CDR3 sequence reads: CASRARGHSPNGQYF. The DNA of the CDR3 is TGTGCCAGCAGGGCAAGGGGCCATTCCCCTAATGGGCAGTATTTT.

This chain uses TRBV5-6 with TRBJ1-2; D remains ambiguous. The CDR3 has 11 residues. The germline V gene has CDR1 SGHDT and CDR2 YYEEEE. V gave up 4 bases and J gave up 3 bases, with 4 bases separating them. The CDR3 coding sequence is TGTGCCAGCAGCCGGGACTATGGCTACACCTTC. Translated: CASSRDYGYTF.

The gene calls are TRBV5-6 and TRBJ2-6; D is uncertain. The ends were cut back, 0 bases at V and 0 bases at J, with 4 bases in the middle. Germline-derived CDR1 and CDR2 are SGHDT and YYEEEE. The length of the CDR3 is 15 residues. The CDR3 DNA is TGTGCCAGCAGCTTGGTCGGCTCTGGGGCCAACGTCCTGACTTTC. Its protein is CASSLVGSGANVLTF.